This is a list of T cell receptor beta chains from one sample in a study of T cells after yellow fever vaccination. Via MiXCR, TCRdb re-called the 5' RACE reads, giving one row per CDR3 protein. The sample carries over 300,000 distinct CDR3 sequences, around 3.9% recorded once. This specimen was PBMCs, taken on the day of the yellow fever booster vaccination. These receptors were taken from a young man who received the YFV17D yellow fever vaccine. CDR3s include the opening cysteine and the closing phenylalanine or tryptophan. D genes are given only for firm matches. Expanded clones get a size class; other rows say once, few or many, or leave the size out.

CDR3: CASSVAEGRRLTGELFF
DNA: TGTGCCAGCAGCGTAGCTGAGGGACGAAGACTCACCGGGGAGCTGTTTTTT
size: many
J: TRBJ2-2
D: .
V: TRBV9

CDR3: CASSLFRGTRNRRVREETQYF
DNA: TGTGCCAGCAGCCTATTTAGGGGGACTAGAAATCGTCGGGTCCGTGAAGAGACCCAGTACTTC
size: .
J: TRBJ2-5
D: TRBD2
V: TRBV4-2

CDR3: CASSSHTSGGQETQYF
DNA: TGTGCCAGCAGTTCCCACACTAGCGGGGGACAAGAGACCCAGTACTTC
size: .
J: TRBJ2-5
D: TRBD2
V: TRBV6-6

CDR3: CASSQYSSGNNEQFF
DNA: TGTGCCAGCAGCCAATATTCTAGCGGGAACAATGAGCAGTTCTTC
size: many
J: TRBJ2-1
D: TRBD2
V: TRBV4-2

CDR3: CASSLEGQPQHF
DNA: TGCGCCAGCAGCTTGGAGGGTCAGCCCCAGCATTTT
size: many
J: TRBJ1-5
D: .
V: TRBV5-1

CDR3: CASSLGPSYEQYF
DNA: TGTGCCAGCAGCTTAGGGCCTTCCTACGAGCAGTACTTC
size: few
J: TRBJ2-7
D: .
V: TRBV7-9

CDR3: CASSQGRGDTQYF
DNA: TGCGCCAGCAGCCAAGGGCGGGGGGATACGCAGTATTTT
size: .
J: TRBJ2-3
D: TRBD2
V: TRBV4-3

CDR3: CASGTASYTDTQYF
DNA: TGTGCCAGCGGGACGGCTTCCTACACAGATACGCAGTATTTT
size: many
J: TRBJ2-3
D: .
V: TRBV3-1

CDR3: CASIRGSGADTEAFF
DNA: TGCGCCAGCATCCGGGGGTCAGGCGCCGACACTGAAGCCTTCTTT
size: many
J: TRBJ1-1
D: .
V: TRBV5-1

CDR3: CASSLQGANNEQFF
DNA: TGTGCCAGCAGCTTACAGGGTGCCAACAATGAGCAGTTCTTC
size: .
J: TRBJ2-1
D: .
V: TRBV7-3

CDR3: CATSDRTENQPQHF
DNA: TGTGCCACCAGTGACCGGACGGAGAATCAGCCCCAGCATTTT
size: many
J: TRBJ1-5
D: .
V: TRBV24-1

CDR3: CASSKQGLATEAFF
DNA: TGTGCCAGCAGCAAACAGGGGTTGGCCACTGAAGCTTTCTTT
size: .
J: TRBJ1-1
D: TRBD1
V: TRBV7-2

CDR3: CASSLIRQAYQETQYF
DNA: TGTGCCAGCAGCTTGATTCGACAGGCGTACCAAGAGACCCAGTACTTC
size: few
J: TRBJ2-5
D: .
V: TRBV5-5

CDR3: CASSDTQGDNTGELFF
DNA: TGTGCCAGCAGTGACACCCAGGGGGATAACACCGGGGAGCTGTTTTTT
size: .
J: TRBJ2-2
D: TRBD1
V: TRBV2